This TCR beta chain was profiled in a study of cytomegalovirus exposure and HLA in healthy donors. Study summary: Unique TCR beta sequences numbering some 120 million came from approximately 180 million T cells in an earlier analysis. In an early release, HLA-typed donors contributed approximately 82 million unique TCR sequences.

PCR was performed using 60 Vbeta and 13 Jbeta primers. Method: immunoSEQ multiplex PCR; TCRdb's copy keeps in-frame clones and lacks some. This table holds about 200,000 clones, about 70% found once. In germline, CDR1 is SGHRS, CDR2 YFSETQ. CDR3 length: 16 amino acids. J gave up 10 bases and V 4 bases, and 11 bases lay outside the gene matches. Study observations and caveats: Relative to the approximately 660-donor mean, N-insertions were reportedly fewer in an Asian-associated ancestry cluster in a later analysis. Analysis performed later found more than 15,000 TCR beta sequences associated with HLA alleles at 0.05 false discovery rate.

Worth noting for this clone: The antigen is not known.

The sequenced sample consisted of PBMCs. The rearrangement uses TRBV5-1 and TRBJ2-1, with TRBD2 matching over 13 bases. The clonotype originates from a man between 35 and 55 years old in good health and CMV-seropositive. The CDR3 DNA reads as TGCGCCAGCAGCCTGGGACTAGCGGGGCCCCTGGAGGAGCAGTTCTTC. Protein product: CASSLGLAGPLEEQFF.